The source of this T cell receptor (beta chain) is a study of cytotoxic CD8 clonotypes in ibrutinib-treated CLL. Study as a whole: Sequenced samples delivered averages of around 260,000 productive templates and 90,000 or so productive rearrangements.

Sequencing was performed with immunoSEQ multiplex PCR; in TCRdb, only in-frame clones are kept and a portion is missing. The sample consists of some 70,000 clones, around 68% of them appearing once. J was trimmed by 1 base and V by 5 bases; bases with no gene match: 15. Germline V gene sequence: CDR1 SGHTA, CDR2 FQGNSA. The CDR3 is made up of 19 amino acids. The chain recombines TRBV7-2 with TRBJ2-7, with 12 bases that match TRBD2. Here the sequenced sample was PBMCs, taken after 12 months of ibrutinib treatment. This clonotype was sampled from a human donor with chronic lymphocytic leukemia. The CDR3 DNA sequence: TGTGCCAGCAGCCTTCGACTAGCGGGGGTAACATCAAAATCCTACGAGCAGTACTTC. Protein product: CASSLRLAGVTSKSYEQYF.